This is a list of T cell receptor gamma chains from one sample in a study of intestinal T cells in coeliac disease. TCRdb ran CATT on the multiplex PCR reads. The sample shows approximately 860 gamma-chain clones, about 47% of them seen only once. Sequencing input: a duodenal biopsy. These receptors were taken from a human donor with celiac disease. Each CDR3 is given with its conserved first and last residue. Each record gives: J gene, V gene, clone size, CDR3 protein, CDR3 DNA. The size of a clone is reported for some rows only, either as once, few or many, or as a class for expanded clones.

>TRGJ1/TRGJ2|TRGV9|-
CALWEADEIIYKKLF
TGTGCCTTGTGGGAGGCCGATGAAATTATTTATAAGAAACTCTTT
>TRGJ1/TRGJ2|TRGV3|-
CATWDRPRYKKLF
TGTGCCACCTGGGACAGGCCGCGATATAAGAAACTCTTT
>TRGJP1|TRGV8|-
CATWDSWFKIF
TGTGCCACCTGGGACTCTTGGTTCAAGATATTT
>TRGJ1/TRGJ2|TRGV10|-
CAAWIKEKLF
TGTGCTGCGTGGATTAAAGAGAAACTCTTT
>TRGJ1/TRGJ2|TRGV9|-
CAVVGRKLF
TGTGCCGTTGTGGGGAGGAAACTCTTT
>TRGJ1/TRGJ2|TRGV3|-
CAPGTGSYGTNYYKKLF
TGTGCACCTGGGACAGGCTCCTACGGAACGAATTATTATAAGAAACTCTTT
>TRGJ1/TRGJ2|TRGV10|-
CAPSGLYKKLF
TGTGCACCCTCGGGATTATATAAGAAACTCTTT
>TRGJ1/TRGJ2|TRGV11|-
CTTVPAGPPRPYKKLF
-
>TRGJ1/TRGJ2|TRGV8|-
CASRGLGIYYKKLF
TGTGCCAGTAGGGGTCTAGGGATTTATTATAAGAAACTCTTT
>TRGJP1|TRGV10|-
CAAEGHTTGWFKIF
TGTGCTGCGGAAGGTCATACCACTGGTTGGTTCAAGATATTT
>TRGJ1/TRGJ2|TRGV8|large
CATWDRNYYKKLF
TGTGCCACCTGGGACCGTAATTATTATAAGAAACTCTTT
>TRGJ1/TRGJ2|TRGV9|-
CALWEVRYKKLF
TGTGCCTTGTGGGAGGTGCGATATAAGAAACTCTTT
>TRGJ1/TRGJ2|TRGV2|large
CATWDGQLF
TGTGCCACCTGGGACGGGCAGCTCTTT
>TRGJ1/TRGJ2|TRGV9|-
CALWDPEFIIRKVF
TGTGCCTTGTGGGACCCCGAATTTATTATAAGAAAGGTGTTC
>TRGJ1/TRGJ2|TRGV4|-
CATWDVNNYYKKLF
TGTGCCACCTGGGATGTAAATAATTATTATAAGAAACTCTTT
>TRGJ1/TRGJ2|TRGV3|large
CATWDTNKKLF
TGTGCCACCTGGGACACAAATAAGAAACTCTTT
>TRGJ1/TRGJ2|TRGV10|large
CAAWDYFDKKLF
TGTGCTGCGTGGGATTATTTCGATAAGAAACTCTTT
>TRGJP1|TRGV2|-
CATWDRVSFKIF
TGTGCCACCTGGGACCGTGTCTCGTTCAAGATATTT
>TRGJ1/TRGJ2|TRGV2|-
CATWDGSGKKLF
TGTGCCACCTGGGACGGGTCAGGTAAGAAACTCTTT
>TRGJ1/TRGJ2|TRGV9|-
CALWEGSIYYKKLF
TGTGCCTTGTGGGAGGGTTCTATTTATTATAAGAAACTCTTT
>TRGJ1/TRGJ2|TRGV11|few
CACWIRTTFIIKKLF
TGTGCCTGCTGGATTAGGACAACTTTTATTATAAAGAAACTCTTT
>TRGJ1/TRGJ2|TRGV10|-
CAAWGLRGTDKKLF
TGTGCTGCGTGGGGATTAAGGGGGACAGATAAGAAACTCTTT
>TRGJ1/TRGJ2|TRGV2|-
CATWERDYYKKLF
TGTGCCACCTGGGAAAGAGATTATTATAAGAAACTCTTT
>TRGJ1/TRGJ2|TRGV2|-
CATWDGSWYKKLF
TGTGCCACCTGGGACGGGTCCTGGTATAAGAAACTCTTT
>TRGJP1|TRGV10|once
CAAWDRALGWFKIF
TGTGCTGCGTGGGACAGAGCACTTGGTTGGTTCAAGATATTT
>TRGJ1/TRGJ2|TRGV9|few
CALWEVHRYYKKLF
TGTGCCTTGTGGGAGGTGCATAGGTATTATAAGAAACTCTTT
>TRGJ1/TRGJ2|TRGV2|-
CATHGRIGKLF
TGTGCCACACATGGTCGCATCGGGAAACTCTTT
>TRGJ1/TRGJ2|TRGV2|-
CATWDGDHPYKKLF
TGTGCCACCTGGGACGGCGATCACCCTTATAAGAAACTCTTT
>TRGJ1/TRGJ2|TRGV2|few
CATWDGLENYYKKLF
TGTGCCACCTGGGACGGCCTTGAGAATTATTATAAGAAACTCTTT